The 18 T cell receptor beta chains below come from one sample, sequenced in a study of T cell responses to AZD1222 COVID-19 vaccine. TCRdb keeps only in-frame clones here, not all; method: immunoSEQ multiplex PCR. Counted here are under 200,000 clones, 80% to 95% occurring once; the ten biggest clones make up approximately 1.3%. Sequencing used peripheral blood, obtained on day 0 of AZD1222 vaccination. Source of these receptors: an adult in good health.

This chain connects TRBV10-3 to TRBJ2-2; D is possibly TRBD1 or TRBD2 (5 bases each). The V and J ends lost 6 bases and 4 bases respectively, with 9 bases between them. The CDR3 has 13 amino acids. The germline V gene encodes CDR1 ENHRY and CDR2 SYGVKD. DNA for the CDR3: TGTGCCATCAGACCGGGACCCACCGGGGAGCTGTTTTTT. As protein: CAIRPGPTGELFF.

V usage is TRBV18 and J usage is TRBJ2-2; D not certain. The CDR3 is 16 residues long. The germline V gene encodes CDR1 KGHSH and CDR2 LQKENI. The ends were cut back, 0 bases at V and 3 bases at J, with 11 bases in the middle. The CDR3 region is CASSPPWVTDTGELFF. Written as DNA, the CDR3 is TGTGCCAGCTCACCACCGTGGGTGACGGACACCGGGGAGCTGTTTTTT.

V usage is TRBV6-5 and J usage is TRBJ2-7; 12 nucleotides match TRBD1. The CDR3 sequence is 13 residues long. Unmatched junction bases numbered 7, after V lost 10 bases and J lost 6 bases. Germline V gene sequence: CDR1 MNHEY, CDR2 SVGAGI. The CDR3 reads CATPGQGAFEQYF. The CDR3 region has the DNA TGTGCCACTCCGGGACAGGGGGCTTTCGAGCAGTACTTC.

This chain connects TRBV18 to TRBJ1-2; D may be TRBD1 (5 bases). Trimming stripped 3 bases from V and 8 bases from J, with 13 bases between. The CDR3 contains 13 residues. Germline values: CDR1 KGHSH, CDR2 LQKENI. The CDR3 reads CASSPRAEEGYTF. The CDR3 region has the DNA TGTGCCAGCTCACCCAGGGCGGAGGAAGGCTACACCTTC.

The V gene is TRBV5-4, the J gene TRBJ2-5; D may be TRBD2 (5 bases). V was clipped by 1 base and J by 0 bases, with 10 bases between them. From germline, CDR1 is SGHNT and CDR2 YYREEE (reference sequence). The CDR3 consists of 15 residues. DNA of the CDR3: TGTGCCAGCAGCTTGAATAGCGTATACCAAGAGACCCAGTACTTC. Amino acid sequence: CASSLNSVYQETQYF.

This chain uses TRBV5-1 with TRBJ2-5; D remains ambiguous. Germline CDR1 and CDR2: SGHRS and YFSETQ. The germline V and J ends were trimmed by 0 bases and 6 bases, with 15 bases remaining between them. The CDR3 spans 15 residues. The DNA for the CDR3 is TGCGCCAGCAGCTTGGCGAGTTTGGTAGGAAAGACCCAGTACTTC. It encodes CASSLASLVGKTQYF.

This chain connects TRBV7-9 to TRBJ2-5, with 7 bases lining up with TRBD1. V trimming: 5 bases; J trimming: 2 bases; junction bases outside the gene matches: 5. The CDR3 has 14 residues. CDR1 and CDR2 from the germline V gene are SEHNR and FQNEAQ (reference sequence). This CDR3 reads CASSPPGQQETQYF. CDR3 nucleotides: TGTGCCAGCAGCCCGCCGGGACAGCAAGAGACCCAGTACTTC.

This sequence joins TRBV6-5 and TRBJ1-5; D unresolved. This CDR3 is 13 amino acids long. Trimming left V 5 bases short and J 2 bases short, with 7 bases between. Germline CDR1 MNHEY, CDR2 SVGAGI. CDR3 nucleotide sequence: TGTGCCAGCAGTAGGACGGGCAATCAGCCCCAGCATTTT. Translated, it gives CASSRTGNQPQHF.

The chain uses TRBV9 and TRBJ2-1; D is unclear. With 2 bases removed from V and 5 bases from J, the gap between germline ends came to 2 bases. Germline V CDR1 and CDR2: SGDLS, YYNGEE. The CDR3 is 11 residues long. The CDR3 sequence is CASSVDNEQFF. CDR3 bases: TGTGCCAGCAGCGTGGACAATGAGCAGTTCTTC.

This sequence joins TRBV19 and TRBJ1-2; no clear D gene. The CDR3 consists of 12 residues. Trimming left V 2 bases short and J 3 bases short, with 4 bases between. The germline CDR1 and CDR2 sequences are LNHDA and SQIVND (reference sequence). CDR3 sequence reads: CASSIMHYGYTF. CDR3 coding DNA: TGTGCCAGTAGTATAATGCACTATGGCTACACCTTC.

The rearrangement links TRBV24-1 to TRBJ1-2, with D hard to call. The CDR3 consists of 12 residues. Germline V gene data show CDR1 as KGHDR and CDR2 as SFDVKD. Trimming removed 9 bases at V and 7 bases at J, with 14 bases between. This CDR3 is CATSRGAFGYTF. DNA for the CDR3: TGTGCCACCTCCAGAGGCGCTTTTGGCTACACCTTC.

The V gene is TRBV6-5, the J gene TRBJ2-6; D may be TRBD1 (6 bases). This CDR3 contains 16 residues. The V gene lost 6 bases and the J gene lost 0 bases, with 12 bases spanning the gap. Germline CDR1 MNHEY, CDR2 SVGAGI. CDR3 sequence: CASSYRVSSGANVLTF. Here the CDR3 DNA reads TGTGCCAGCAGCTACAGGGTGTCCTCTGGGGCCAACGTCCTGACTTTC.

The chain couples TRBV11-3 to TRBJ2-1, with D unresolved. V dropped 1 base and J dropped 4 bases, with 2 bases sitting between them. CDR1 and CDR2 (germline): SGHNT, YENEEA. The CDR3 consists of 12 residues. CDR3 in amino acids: CASSLAYNEQFF. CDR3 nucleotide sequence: TGTGCCAGCAGCTTAGCTTACAATGAGCAGTTCTTC.

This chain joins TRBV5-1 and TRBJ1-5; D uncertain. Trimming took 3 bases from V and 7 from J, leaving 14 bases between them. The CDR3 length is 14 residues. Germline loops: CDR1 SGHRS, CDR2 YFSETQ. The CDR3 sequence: CASSYSGEEQPQHF. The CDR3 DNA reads TGCGCCAGCAGCTACTCAGGTGAGGAACAGCCCCAGCATTTT.

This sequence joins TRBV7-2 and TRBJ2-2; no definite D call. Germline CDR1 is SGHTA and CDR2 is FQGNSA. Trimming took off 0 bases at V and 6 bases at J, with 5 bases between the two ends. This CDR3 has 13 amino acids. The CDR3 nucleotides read TGTGCCAGCAGCTTAGCTGCCCCCGGGGAGCTGTTTTTT. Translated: CASSLAAPGELFF.

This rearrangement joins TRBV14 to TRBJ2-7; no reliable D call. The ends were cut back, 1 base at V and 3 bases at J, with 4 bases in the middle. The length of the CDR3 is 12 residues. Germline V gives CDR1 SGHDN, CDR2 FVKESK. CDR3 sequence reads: CASSQVSYEQYF. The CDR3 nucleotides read TGTGCCAGCAGCCAAGTCAGCTACGAGCAGTACTTC.

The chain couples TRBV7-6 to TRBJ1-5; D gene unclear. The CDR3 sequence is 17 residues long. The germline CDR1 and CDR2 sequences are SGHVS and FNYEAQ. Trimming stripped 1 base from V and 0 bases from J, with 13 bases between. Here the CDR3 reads CASSLGAELDSNQPQHF. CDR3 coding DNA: TGTGCCAGCAGCTTAGGGGCAGAGCTCGATAGCAATCAGCCCCAGCATTTT.

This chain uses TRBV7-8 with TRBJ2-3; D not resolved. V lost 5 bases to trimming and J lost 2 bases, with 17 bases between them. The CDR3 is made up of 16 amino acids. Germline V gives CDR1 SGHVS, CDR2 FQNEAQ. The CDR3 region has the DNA TGTGCCAGCAGCCCCGATGGGCGAACATTCACAGATACGCAGTATTTT. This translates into CASSPDGRTFTDTQYF.